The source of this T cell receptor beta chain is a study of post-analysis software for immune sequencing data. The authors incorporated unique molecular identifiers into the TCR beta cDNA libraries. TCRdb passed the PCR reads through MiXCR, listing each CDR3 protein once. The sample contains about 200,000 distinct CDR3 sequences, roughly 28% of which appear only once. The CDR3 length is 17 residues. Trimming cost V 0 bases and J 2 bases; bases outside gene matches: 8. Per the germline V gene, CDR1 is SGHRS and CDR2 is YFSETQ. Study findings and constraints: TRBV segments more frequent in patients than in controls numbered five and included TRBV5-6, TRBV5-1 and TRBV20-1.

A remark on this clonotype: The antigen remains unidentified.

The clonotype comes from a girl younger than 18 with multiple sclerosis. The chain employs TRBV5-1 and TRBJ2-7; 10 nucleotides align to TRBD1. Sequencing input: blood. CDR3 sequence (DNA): TGCGCCAGCAGCTTGGAGGGGACGGGACAGGGGCCCTACGAGCAGTACTTC. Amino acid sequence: CASSLEGTGQGPYEQYF.